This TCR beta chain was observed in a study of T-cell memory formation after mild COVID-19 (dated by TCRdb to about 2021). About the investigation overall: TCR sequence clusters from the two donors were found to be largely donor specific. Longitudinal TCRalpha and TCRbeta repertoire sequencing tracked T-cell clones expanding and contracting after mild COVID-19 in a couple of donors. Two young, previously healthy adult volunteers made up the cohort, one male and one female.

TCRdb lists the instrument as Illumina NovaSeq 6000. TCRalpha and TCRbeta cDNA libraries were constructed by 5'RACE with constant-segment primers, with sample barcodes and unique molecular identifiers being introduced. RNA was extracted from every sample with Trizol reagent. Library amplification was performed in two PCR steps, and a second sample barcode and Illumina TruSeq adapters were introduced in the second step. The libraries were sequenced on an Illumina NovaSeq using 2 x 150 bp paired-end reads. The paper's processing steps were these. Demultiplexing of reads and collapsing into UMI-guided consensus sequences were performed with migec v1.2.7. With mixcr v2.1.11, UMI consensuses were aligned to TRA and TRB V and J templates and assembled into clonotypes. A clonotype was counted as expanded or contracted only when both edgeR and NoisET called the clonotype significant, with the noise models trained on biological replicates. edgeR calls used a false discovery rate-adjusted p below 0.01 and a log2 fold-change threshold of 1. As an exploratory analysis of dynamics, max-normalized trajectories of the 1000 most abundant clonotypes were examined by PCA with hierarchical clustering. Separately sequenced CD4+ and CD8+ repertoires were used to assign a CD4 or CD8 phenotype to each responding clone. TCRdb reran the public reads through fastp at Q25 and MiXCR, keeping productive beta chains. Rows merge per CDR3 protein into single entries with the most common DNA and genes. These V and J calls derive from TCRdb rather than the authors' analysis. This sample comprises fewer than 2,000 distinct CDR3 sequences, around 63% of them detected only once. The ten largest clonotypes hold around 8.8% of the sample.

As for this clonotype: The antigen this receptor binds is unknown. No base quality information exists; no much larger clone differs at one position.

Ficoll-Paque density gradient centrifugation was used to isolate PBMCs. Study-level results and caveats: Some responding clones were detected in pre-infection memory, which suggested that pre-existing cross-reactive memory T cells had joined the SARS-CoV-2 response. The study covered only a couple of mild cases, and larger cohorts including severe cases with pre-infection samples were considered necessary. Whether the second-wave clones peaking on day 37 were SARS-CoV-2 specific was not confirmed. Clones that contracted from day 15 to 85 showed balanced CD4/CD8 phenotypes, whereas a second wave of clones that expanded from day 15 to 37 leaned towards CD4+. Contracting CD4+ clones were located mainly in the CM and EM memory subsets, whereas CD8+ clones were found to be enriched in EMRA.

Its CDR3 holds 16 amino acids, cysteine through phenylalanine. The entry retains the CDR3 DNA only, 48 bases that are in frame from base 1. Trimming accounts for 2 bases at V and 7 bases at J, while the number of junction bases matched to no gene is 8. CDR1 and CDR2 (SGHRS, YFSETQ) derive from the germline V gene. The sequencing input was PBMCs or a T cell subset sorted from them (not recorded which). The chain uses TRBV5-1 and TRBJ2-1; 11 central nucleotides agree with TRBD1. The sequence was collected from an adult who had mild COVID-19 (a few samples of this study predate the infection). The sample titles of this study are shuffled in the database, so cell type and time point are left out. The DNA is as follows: TGCGCCAGCAGCTTCCGGACAGGGGGCAACGGGAATGAGCAGTTCTTC. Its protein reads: CASSFRTGGNGNEQFF.